Below, 6 T cell receptor beta chains from the same sample are listed, as sequenced in a study of blood T cells in healthy people across ages. The authors ran a second PCR of 7 to 11 cycles using a sample-barcoded 5' primer and a J-beta primer mix. TCRdb recomputed calls from the 5' RACE reads with MiXCR, one row per CDR3 protein. The sample lists a few hundred thousand distinct CDR3 sequences; 27% were seen once. Sequences were obtained from blood. Receptors were obtained from a woman aged 70-85 years in good health.

The chain carries TRBV6-2 or TRBV6-3 and TRBJ2-7; D may match TRBD1 or TRBD2 (5 bases each). The V gene's germline CDR1 is MNHEY and CDR2 SVGEGT. This CDR3 region has 14 residues. Trimming took off 5 bases at V and 2 bases at J, with 13 bases between the two ends. Here the CDR3 reads CASSPPGPAYEQYF. The CDR3 DNA reads as TGTGCCAGCAGTCCCCCGGGACCCGCCTACGAGCAGTACTTC.

The V and J genes are TRBV7-6 and TRBJ2-5, with D possibly TRBD1 on 6 matching bases. Trimming stripped 3 bases from V and 0 bases from J, with 11 bases between. This CDR3 has 15 residues. Germline V gives CDR1 SGHVS, CDR2 FNYEAQ. CDR3 sequence: CASSLYQGYQETQYF. Here the CDR3 DNA reads TGTGCCAGCAGCTTGTACCAGGGGTACCAAGAGACCCAGTACTTC.

This clonotype occurred a few times. The rearrangement joins TRBV4-1 to TRBJ1-5; D remains unclear. CDR1 and CDR2 from the germline V gene are MGHRA and YSYEKL. The CDR3 totals 16 residues. V lost 0 bases, J lost 4 bases, and 13 bases lay in between. The CDR3 nucleotides read TGCGCCAGCAGCCAAGAAGTTCCGACGGCTAATCAGCCCCAGCATTTT. This sequence encodes CASSQEVPTANQPQHF.

This clonotype was observed a handful of times. CDR3 in DNA: TGTGCCAGCAGTTACGGGACAGGGTTTGCTTCACCCCTCCACTTT. It specifies CASSYGTGFASPLHF. The chain carries TRBV6-2 or TRBV6-3 and TRBJ1-6; 9 bases agree with TRBD1. CDR3 size: 15 residues. The V and J ends lost 2 bases and 9 bases, in that order; junction bases with no gene match: 5. In germline, CDR1 is MNHEY, CDR2 SVGEGT.

This clonotype has more than one count but fewer than ten. The chain carries TRBV7-2 and TRBJ1-1; a weak D match, TRBD1 (6 bases). Trimming removed 7 bases at V and 5 bases at J, with 23 bases between. There are 16 residues in the CDR3. Germline-derived CDR1 and CDR2 are SGHTA and FQGNSA. The CDR3 DNA reads as TGTGCCAGCATCGCCGACGTCACAAGGGGGGGGACTGAAGCTTTCTTT. Amino acids: CASIADVTRGGTEAFF. The full variable domain, in which reference TRBV7-2 and TRBJ1-1 provide the parts outside the CDR3, is GAGVSQSPSNKVTEKGKDVELRCDPISGHTALYWYRQSLGQGLEFLIYFQGNSAPDKSGLPSDRFSAERTGGSVSTLTIQRTQQEDSAVYLCASIADVTRGGTEAFFGQGTRLTVV.

This clonotype has more than one count but fewer than ten. The chain carries TRBV4-2 and TRBJ2-7; D is ambiguous. CDR3 length: 15 amino acids. Germline lookup yields CDR1 LGHNA and CDR2 YNFKEQ. Between the trimmed V and J ends, which lost 1 base and 2 bases, there was a span of 12 bases. The CDR3 coding sequence is TGTGCCAGCAGCCAAGGGACGGCTCTCACCTACGAGCAGTACTTC. This encodes CASSQGTALTYEQYF.